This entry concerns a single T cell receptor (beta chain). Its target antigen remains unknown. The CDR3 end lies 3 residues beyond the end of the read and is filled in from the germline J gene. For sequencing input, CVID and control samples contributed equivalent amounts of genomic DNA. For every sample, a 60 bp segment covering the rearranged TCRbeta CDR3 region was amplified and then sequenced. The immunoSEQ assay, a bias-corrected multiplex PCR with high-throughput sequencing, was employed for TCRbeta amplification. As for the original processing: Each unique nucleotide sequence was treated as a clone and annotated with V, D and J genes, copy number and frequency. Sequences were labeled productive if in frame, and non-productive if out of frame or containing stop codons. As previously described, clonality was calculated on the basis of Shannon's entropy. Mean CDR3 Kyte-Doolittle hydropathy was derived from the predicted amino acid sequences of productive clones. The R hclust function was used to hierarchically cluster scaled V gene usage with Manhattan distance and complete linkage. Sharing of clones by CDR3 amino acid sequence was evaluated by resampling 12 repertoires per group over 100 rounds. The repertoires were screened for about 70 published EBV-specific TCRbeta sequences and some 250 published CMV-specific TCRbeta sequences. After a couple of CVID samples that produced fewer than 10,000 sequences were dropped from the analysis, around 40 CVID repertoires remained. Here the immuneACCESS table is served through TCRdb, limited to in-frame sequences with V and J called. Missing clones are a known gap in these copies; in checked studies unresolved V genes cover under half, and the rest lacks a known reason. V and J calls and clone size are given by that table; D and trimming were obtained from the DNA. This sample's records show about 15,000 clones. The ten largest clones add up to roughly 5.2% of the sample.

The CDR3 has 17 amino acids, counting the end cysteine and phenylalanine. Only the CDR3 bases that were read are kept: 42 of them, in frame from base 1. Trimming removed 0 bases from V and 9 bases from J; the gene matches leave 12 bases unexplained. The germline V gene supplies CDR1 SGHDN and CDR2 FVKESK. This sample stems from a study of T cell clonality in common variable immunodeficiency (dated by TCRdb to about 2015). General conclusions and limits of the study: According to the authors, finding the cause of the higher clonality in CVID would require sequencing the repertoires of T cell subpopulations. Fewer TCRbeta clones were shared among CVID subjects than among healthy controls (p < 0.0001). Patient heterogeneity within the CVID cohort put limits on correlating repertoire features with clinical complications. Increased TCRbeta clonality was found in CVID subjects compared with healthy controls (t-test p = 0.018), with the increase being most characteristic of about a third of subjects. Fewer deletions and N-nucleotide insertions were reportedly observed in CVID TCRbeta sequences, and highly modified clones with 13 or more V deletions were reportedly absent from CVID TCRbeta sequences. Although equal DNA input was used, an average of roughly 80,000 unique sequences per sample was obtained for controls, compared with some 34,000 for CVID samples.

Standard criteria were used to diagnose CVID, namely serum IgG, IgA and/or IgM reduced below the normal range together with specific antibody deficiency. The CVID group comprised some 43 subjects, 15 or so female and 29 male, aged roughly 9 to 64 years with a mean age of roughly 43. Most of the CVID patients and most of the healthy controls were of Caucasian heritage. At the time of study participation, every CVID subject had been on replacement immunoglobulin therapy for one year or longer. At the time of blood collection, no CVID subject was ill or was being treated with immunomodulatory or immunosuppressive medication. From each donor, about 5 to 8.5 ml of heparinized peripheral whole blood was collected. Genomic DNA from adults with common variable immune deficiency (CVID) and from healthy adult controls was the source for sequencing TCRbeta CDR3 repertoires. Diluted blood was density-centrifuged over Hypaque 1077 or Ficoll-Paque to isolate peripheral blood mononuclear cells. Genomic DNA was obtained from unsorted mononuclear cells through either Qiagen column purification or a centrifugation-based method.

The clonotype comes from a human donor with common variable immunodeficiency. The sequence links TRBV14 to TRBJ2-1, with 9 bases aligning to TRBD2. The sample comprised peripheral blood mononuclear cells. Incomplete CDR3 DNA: TGTGCCAGCAGCCAAGACGCGCTAGCGGGACCCCGCGGTGAG. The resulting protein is CASSQDALAGPRGE. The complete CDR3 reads CASSQDALAGPRGEQFF.